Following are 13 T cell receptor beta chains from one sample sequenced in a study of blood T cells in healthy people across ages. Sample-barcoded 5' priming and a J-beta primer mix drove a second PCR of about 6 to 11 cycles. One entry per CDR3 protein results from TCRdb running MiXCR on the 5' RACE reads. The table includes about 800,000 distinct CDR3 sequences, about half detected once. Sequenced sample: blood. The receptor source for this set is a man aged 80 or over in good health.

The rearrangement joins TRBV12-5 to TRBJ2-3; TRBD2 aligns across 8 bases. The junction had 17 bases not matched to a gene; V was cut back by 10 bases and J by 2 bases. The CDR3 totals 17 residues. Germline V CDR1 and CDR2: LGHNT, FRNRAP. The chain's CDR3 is CATRAGAVSSATDTQYF. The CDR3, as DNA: TGTGCTACGAGAGCGGGGGCGGTTTCCTCCGCCACAGATACGCAGTATTTT.

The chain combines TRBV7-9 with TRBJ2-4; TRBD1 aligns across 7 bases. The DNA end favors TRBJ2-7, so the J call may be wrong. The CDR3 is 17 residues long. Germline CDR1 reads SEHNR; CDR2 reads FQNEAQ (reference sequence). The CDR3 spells CASSLALGVGQSYEQYF. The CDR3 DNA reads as TGTGCCAGCAGCTTAGCGTTAGGTGTGGGACAGTCCTACGAGCAGTACTTC.

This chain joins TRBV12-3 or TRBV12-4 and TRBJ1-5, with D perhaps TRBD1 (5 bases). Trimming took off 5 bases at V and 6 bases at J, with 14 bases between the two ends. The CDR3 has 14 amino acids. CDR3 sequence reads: CASSVGAGFQPQHF. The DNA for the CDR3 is TGTGCCAGCAGTGTAGGGGCAGGGTTTCAGCCCCAGCATTTT.

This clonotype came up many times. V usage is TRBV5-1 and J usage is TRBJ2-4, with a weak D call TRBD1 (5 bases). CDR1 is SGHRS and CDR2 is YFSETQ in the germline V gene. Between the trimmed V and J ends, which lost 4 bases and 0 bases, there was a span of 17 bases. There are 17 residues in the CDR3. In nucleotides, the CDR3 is TGCGCCAGCAGCCAATTCCAGGGATTAGAAGCCAAAAACATTCAGTACTTC. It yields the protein CASSQFQGLEAKNIQYF.

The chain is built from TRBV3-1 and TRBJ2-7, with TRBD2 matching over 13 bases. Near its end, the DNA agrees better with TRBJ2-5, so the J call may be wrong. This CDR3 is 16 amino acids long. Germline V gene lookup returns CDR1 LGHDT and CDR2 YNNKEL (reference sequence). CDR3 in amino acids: CASSQGLAGNIRTQYF. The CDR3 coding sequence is TGTGCCAGCAGCCAGGGACTAGCGGGGAATATACGGACCCAGTACTTC.

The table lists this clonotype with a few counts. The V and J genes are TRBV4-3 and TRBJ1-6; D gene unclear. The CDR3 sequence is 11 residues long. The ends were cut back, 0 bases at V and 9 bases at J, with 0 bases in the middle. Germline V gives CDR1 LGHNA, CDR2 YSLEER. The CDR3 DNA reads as TGCGCCAGCAGCCAAGATTCACCCCTCCACTTT. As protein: CASSQDSPLHF.

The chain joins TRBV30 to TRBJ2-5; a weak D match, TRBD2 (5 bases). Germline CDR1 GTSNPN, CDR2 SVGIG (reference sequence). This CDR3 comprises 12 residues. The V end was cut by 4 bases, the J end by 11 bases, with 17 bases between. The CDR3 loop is CAWTPGRNEQYF. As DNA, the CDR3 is TGTGCCTGGACCCCGGGAAGGAATGAGCAGTACTTC.

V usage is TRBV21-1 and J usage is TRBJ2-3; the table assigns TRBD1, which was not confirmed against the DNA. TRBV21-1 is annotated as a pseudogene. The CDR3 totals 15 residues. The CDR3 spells CASRPPSGDTDTQYF. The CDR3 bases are TGTGCCAGCAGGCCCCCTAGCGGTGATACGGATACGCAGTATTTT.

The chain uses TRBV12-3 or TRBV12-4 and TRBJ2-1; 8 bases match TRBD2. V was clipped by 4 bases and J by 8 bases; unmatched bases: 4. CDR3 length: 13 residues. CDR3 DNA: TGTGCCAGCAGTTCAAGCGGGAGATATGAGCAGTTCTTC. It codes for CASSSSGRYEQFF.

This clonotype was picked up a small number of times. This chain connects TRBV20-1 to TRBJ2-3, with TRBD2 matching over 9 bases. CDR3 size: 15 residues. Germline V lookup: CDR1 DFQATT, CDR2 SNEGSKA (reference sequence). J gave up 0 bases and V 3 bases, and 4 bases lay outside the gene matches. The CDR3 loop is CSARGSGGSTDTQYF. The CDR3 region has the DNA TGCAGTGCTAGGGGTAGCGGGGGTAGCACAGATACGCAGTATTTT.

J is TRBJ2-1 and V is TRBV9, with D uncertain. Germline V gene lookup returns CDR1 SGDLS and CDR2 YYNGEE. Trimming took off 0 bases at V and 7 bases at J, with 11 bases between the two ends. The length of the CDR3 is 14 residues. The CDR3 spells CASSVAMGNNEQFF. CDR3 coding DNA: TGTGCCAGCAGCGTAGCGATGGGCAATAATGAGCAGTTCTTC. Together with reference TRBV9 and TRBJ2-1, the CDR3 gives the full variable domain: DSGVTQTPKHLITATGQRVTLRCSPRSGDLSVYWYQQSLDQGLQFLIQYYNGEERAKGNILERFSAQQFPDLHSELNLSSLELGDSALYFCASSVAMGNNEQFFGPGTRLTVL.

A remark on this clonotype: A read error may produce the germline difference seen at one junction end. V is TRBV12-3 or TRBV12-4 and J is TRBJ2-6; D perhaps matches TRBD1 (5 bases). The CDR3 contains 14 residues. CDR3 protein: CASGSSAGANVLTF. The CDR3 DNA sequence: TGTGCCAGCGGTTCCAGCGCTGGGGCCAACGTCTTGACTTTC.

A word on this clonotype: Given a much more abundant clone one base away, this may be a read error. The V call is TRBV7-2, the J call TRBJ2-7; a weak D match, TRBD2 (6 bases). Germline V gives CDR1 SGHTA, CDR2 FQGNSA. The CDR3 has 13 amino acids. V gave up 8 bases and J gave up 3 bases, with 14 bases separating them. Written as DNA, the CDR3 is TGTGCCAGCGGCATCGGGACTGGCTACGAGCAGTACTTC. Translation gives CASGIGTGYEQYF.